Here is one T cell receptor beta chain with its context. Its specificity is unknown. This sample was included in a study of cytomegalovirus exposure and HLA in healthy donors. Broader study findings: The study reported that TCR beta sequences accurately predicted HLA-A and HLA-B alleles in most subjects. Among the most significant clusters, several appeared linked to common viral pathogens in a later analysis.

Both 60 Vbeta primers and 13 Jbeta primers went into the PCR. Data came from immunoSEQ multiplex PCR; TCRdb stores just in-frame clones and leaves some out. There are some 140,000 clones in the sample; over 60% occur only once, and under 2.5% lies in the top ten. The CDR3 loop spans 14 amino acids. V was trimmed by 4 bases and J by 3 bases, leaving 13 bases between them. Per germline, CDR1 MNHEY and CDR2 SVGAGI. The sequenced material came from PBMCs. The sequence came from a man aged 30 to 39 in good health and CMV-seronegative. V and J are TRBV6-5 and TRBJ2-7; D perhaps matches TRBD2 (6 bases). The DNA for the CDR3 is TGTGCCAGCAGTTCGCAGACTAGTCTCTACGAGCAGTACTTC. Encoded protein: CASSSQTSLYEQYF.